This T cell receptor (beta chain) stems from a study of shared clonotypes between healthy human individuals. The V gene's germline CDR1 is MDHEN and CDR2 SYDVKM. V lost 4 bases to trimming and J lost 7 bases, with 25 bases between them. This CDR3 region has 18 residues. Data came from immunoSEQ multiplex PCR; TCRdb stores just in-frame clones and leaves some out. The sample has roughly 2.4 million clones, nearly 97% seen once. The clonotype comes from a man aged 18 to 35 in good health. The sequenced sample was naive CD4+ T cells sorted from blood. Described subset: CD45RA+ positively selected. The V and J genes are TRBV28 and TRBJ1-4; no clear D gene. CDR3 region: CASSYAAKVRAGGEKLFF. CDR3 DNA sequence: TGTGCCAGCAGTTACGCGGCTAAGGTTAGGGCCGGAGGTGAAAAACTGTTTTTT.